This TCR beta chain was observed in a study of cytomegalovirus exposure and HLA in healthy donors. V lost 4 bases, J lost 1 base, and 0 bases stayed unmatched. Germline V gives CDR1 SGHDT, CDR2 YYEEEE. The length of the CDR3 is 14 residues. In the PCR, 60 Vbeta and 13 Jbeta primers were used. This table comes from immunoSEQ multiplex PCR, and its TCRdb copy is limited to in-frame clones, with some not included. The sample contains roughly 200,000 clones, approximately 80% of which appear only once. The receptor's source is a woman in her thirties in good health and CMV-seronegative. The V and J genes are TRBV5-6 and TRBJ1-1, with TRBD1 matching over 11 bases. Material for sequencing was PBMCs. The CDR3: CASSGTGGNTEAFF. CDR3 bases: TGTGCCAGCAGCGGGACAGGGGGGAACACTGAAGCTTTCTTT.